What follows are 8 T cell receptor beta chains derived from one specimen sequenced in a study of cytomegalovirus exposure and HLA in healthy donors. Use of 60 Vbeta and 13 Jbeta primers characterized the PCR. Generated by immunoSEQ multiplex PCR, the TCRdb table keeps only in-frame clones and is missing some. The data contain 36,000 or so clones, 70% to 85% of them singletons. Sequencing input: PBMCs. Source of these receptors: a young woman in good health and CMV-seronegative.

This rearrangement joins TRBV19 to TRBJ1-5; tentatively, D is TRBD1 (6 bases). Between the trimmed V and J ends, which lost 6 bases and 2 bases, there was a span of 17 bases. This CDR3 is 16 amino acids long. Germline V lookup: CDR1 LNHDA, CDR2 SQIVND (reference sequence). The CDR3 coding sequence is TGTGCCAGTAGCCCAGGGGACGGGGATGGCAATCAGCCCCAGCATTTT. It codes for CASSPGDGDGNQPQHF. Full variable domain (rest looked up from reference TRBV19 and TRBJ1-5): DGGITQSPKYLFRKEGQNVTLSCEQNLNHDAMYWYRQDPGQGLRLIYYSQIVNDFQKGDIAEGYSVSREKKESFPLTVTSAQKNPTAFYLCASSPGDGDGNQPQHFGDGTRLSIL.

As regards this clone: One junction end does not reproduce the germline sequence, and a read error may be involved. The genes are TRBV7-2 and TRBJ1-5, with D unclear. Looked up from germline, CDR1 is SGHTA and CDR2 is FQGNSA. The CDR3 covers 14 residues. The CDR3 protein is CASSLGTAYQPQNF. For the CDR3, the DNA is TGTGCCAGCAGCTTAGGTACAGCCTATCAGCCCCAGAATTTT.

CDR3 DNA: TGTGCCAGCAGCTTAATGGGACTAGCGGGAGATACGCAGTATTTT. Its translation is CASSLMGLAGDTQYF. The chain has TRBV7-3 and TRBJ2-3; 12 bases align to TRBD2. Germline trimming cut 1 base from V and 5 bases from J; bases unmatched to any gene: 1. The CDR3 extends over 15 amino acids. Looked up from germline, CDR1 is SGHTA and CDR2 is FQGTGA.

The rearrangement links TRBV7-6 to TRBJ2-3; unclear D gene. The V gene lost 2 bases and the J gene lost 7 bases, with 10 bases spanning the gap. Per the germline V gene, CDR1 is SGHVS and CDR2 is FNYEAQ. The CDR3 runs 13 residues. The CDR3 DNA is TGTGCCAGCAGCTTATGGAACAGCCATACGCAGTATTTT. Its translation: CASSLWNSHTQYF.

The V and J genes are TRBV5-4 and TRBJ2-3; TRBD2 aligns across 13 bases. This CDR3 is built from 15 residues. Germline CDR1 SGHNT, CDR2 YYREEE (reference sequence). Trimming cost V 5 bases and J 3 bases; bases outside gene matches: 3. In DNA form, the CDR3 reads TGTGCCAGCAGGCTGACTAGCGGGAGGACAGATACGCAGTATTTT. It yields the protein CASRLTSGRTDTQYF.

This clone was observed a single time. The V gene is TRBV28, the J gene TRBJ1-4, with D possibly being TRBD1 (5 bases). This CDR3 spans 15 amino acids. Trimming removed 0 bases from V and 5 bases from J, with 10 bases in between. Germline V lookup: CDR1 MDHEN, CDR2 SYDVKM. The CDR3 spells CASSLWDNSNEKLFF. In nucleotides, the CDR3 is TGTGCCAGCAGTTTATGGGACAACTCAAATGAAAAACTGTTTTTT.

This rearrangement joins TRBV6-4 to TRBJ1-1; no definite D call. The V gene's germline CDR1 is MRHNA and CDR2 SNTAGT. There are 14 residues in the CDR3. The V gene lost 4 bases and the J gene lost 0 bases, with 9 bases spanning the gap. The CDR3 DNA follows: TGTGCCAGCAGTGTGTCAGTTATGAACACTGAAGCTTTCTTT. Translation: CASSVSVMNTEAFF.

The chain couples TRBV5-1 to TRBJ2-6, with D perhaps matching TRBD2 (5 bases). There are 15 residues in the CDR3. From germline, CDR1 is SGHRS and CDR2 YFSETQ. Trimming left V 4 bases short and J 1 base short, with 9 bases between. The CDR3 nucleotides read TGCGCCAGCAGCCCGGGCGGGTCTGGGGCCAACGTCCTGACTTTC. Translation gives CASSPGGSGANVLTF.